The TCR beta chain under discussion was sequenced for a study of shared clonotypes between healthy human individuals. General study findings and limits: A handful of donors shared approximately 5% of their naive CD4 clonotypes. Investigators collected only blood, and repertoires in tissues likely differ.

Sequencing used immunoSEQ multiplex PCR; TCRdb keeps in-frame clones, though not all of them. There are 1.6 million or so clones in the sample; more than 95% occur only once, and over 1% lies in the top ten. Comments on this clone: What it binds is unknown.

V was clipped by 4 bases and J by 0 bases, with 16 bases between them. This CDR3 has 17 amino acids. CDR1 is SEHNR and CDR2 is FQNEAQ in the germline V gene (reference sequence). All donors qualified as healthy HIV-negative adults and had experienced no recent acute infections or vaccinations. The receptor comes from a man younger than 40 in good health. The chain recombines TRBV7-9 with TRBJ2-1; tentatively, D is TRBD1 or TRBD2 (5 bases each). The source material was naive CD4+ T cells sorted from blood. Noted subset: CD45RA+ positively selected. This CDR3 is CASSSPGTRGSYNEQFF. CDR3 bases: TGTGCCAGCAGCTCCCCCGGGACCCGGGGCTCCTACAATGAGCAGTTCTTC.